Following are 31 T cell receptor beta chains from one sample sequenced in a study of cytomegalovirus exposure and HLA in healthy donors. PCR involved 60 Vbeta and 13 Jbeta primers. Generated by immunoSEQ multiplex PCR, the TCRdb table keeps only in-frame clones and is missing some. Of about 170,000 clones listed, 81% are singletons. Sequenced input: PBMCs. These receptors were taken from a woman aged 18 to 35 in good health and CMV-seropositive.

The chain couples TRBV6-6 to TRBJ1-3; tentatively, D is TRBD1 (5 bases). Germline V gene sequence: CDR1 MNHNY, CDR2 SVGAGI (reference sequence). The germline V and J ends were trimmed by 4 bases and 0 bases, with 13 bases remaining between them. The CDR3 is 16 amino acids. The chain's CDR3 is CASSFRGRDSGNTIYF. CDR3 DNA: TGTGCCAGCAGTTTTAGGGGCCGAGACTCTGGAAACACCATATATTTT.

V gene TRBV10-1 combines with J gene TRBJ2-3, with TRBD2 matching over 7 bases. The ends lost 2 bases at V and 11 bases at J; junction bases unmatched: 16. The CDR3 is 16 amino acids. The V gene's germline CDR1 is WNHNN and CDR2 SYGVQD (reference sequence). The CDR3 nucleotides are TGCGCCAGCAGTGAGAGCCCCGGGGGGACTCTCAAGGGGCAGTATTTT. This sequence encodes CASSESPGGTLKGQYF.

The V call is TRBV11-2, the J call TRBJ2-2; no firm D call. Germline-derived CDR1 and CDR2 are SGHAT and FQNNGV. V was pared by 3 bases and J by 6 bases, with 8 bases between. The length of the CDR3 is 13 residues. The DNA for the CDR3 is TGTGCCAGCAGCTTGCTAGGAGCCGGGGAGCTGTTTTTT. Encoded protein: CASSLLGAGELFF.

This rearrangement joins TRBV11-2 to TRBJ2-5; tentative D call: TRBD1 (6 bases). This CDR3 region has 14 residues. Trimming stripped 5 bases from V and 5 bases from J, with 15 bases between. CDR1 is SGHAT, CDR2 FQNNGV, per germline. CDR3 DNA: TGTGCCAGCAGCCAGGGGCCTAGGGGGGAGACCCAGTACTTC. Encoded protein: CASSQGPRGETQYF.

This clone was seen only a few times. This sequence joins TRBV5-1 and TRBJ2-3; D is perhaps TRBD1 (5 bases). V lost 5 bases, J lost 2 bases, and 9 bases lay in between. Germline lookup yields CDR1 SGHRS and CDR2 YFSETQ. There are 13 residues in the CDR3. The CDR3 sequence: CASSFGATDTQYF. The CDR3 bases are TGCGCCAGCAGTTTTGGGGCCACAGATACGCAGTATTTT.

This chain joins TRBV11-2 and TRBJ2-3; 8 nucleotides align to TRBD2. The V segment lost 6 bases and the J segment 1 base; nucleotides outside the gene matches: 6. Germline assignment: CDR1 SGHAT and CDR2 FQNNGV. CDR3 length equals 15 residues. The DNA for the CDR3 is TGTGCCAGCAGTAACCGGGGGGGACGCACAGATACGCAGTATTTT. Protein product: CASSNRGGRTDTQYF.

This clone has only one observation. The chain is built from TRBV5-1 and TRBJ2-5; D remains ambiguous. Germline V gene sequence: CDR1 SGHRS, CDR2 YFSETQ. V was shortened by 1 base and J by 1 base, with 5 bases between the two germline ends. There are 13 residues in the CDR3. The CDR3 reads CASSLNFQETQYF. For the CDR3, the DNA is TGCGCCAGCAGCTTGAACTTCCAAGAGACCCAGTACTTC.

For the CDR3, the DNA is TGTGCCAGCAGCGATGGGGCAGATCTGTATACGACTGAAGCTTTCTTT. Translating gives CASSDGADLYTTEAFF. This chain joins TRBV9 and TRBJ1-1, with D perhaps TRBD1 (5 bases). The CDR3 has 16 amino acids. V gave up 3 bases and J gave up 5 bases, with 20 bases separating them. Germline V gene lookup returns CDR1 SGDLS and CDR2 YYNGEE.

The chain recombines TRBV10-3 with TRBJ1-2, with a weak D call TRBD1 (5 bases). There are 13 residues in the CDR3. CDR1 is ENHRY, CDR2 SYGVKD, per germline. V gave up 4 bases and J gave up 4 bases, with 10 bases separating them. The CDR3 sequence is CAISVGGSYGYTF. The CDR3 coding sequence is TGTGCCATCAGTGTTGGGGGGAGCTATGGCTACACCTTC.

The chain recombines TRBV6-1 with TRBJ1-1; D unresolved. V dropped 1 base and J dropped 5 bases, with 8 bases sitting between them. CDR1 is MNHNS, CDR2 SASEGT, per germline. There are 13 residues in the CDR3. CDR3 DNA: TGTGCCAGCAGTGAAGGTAGGAGGACTGAAGCTTTCTTT. This codes for CASSEGRRTEAFF.

J is TRBJ1-3 and V is TRBV30, with D unresolved. Germline V gene sequence: CDR1 GTSNPN, CDR2 SVGIG (reference sequence). The CDR3 spans 13 residues. CDR3 bases: TGTGCATCGCGGCCGGAGGTTGGAAACACCATATATTTT. This codes for CASRPEVGNTIYF.

CDR3 protein: CASSRSTGMETQYF. The DNA of the CDR3 is TGTGCCAGCAGCCGTTCGACAGGGATGGAGACCCAGTACTTC. This rearrangement joins TRBV7-9 to TRBJ2-5, with 7 bases matching TRBD1. CDR1 is SEHNR and CDR2 is FQNEAQ in the germline V gene (reference sequence). Trimming removed 5 bases from V and 5 bases from J; junction bases left unmatched: 8. This CDR3 is 14 amino acids long.

This chain uses TRBV27 with TRBJ1-1, with a weak D call TRBD1 (6 bases). Per the germline V gene, CDR1 is MNHEY and CDR2 is SMNVEV (reference sequence). The CDR3 has 17 residues. V was clipped by 3 bases and J by 1 base, with 18 bases between them. This chain's CDR3 is CASSFNPAKQGNTEAFF. The CDR3 DNA sequence: TGTGCCAGCAGTTTTAATCCCGCCAAACAGGGGAACACTGAAGCTTTCTTT.

This chain connects TRBV7-2 to TRBJ1-2, with a tentative D call TRBD1 (6 bases). The V and J ends lost 0 bases and 4 bases respectively, with 18 bases between them. The length of the CDR3 is 17 residues. Germline V CDR1 and CDR2: SGHTA, FQGNSA. CDR3 nucleotide sequence: TGTGCCAGCAGCTTAGCATGGGGGCCAGGGGATCCCTATGGCTACACCTTC. It is translated as CASSLAWGPGDPYGYTF.

This sequence joins TRBV10-1 and TRBJ2-5; 7 bases line up with TRBD1. With 6 bases clipped from V and 1 base from J, the junction kept 8 bases outside the gene matches. The germline V gene has CDR1 WNHNN and CDR2 SYGVQD (reference sequence). The CDR3 is made up of 15 amino acids. CDR3 sequence (DNA): TGCGCCAGCAGCTCCGGGACAGTCCTCCAAGAGACCCAGTACTTC. This codes for CASSSGTVLQETQYF.

This chain joins TRBV4-3 and TRBJ1-4; 8 bases map to TRBD1. The J segment lost 3 bases and the V segment lost 2 bases, leaving 5 bases of the junction unmatched. Germline V lookup: CDR1 LGHNA, CDR2 YSLEER. The CDR3 sequence is 16 residues long. The CDR3 DNA reads as TGCGCCAGCAGCCAACCAGGACAGGGACCTAATGAAAAACTGTTTTTT. Amino acid sequence: CASSQPGQGPNEKLFF.

V is TRBV2 and J is TRBJ1-2; 12 positions match TRBD1. Germline CDR1 reads SNHLY; CDR2 reads FYNNEI. Trimming at V came to 5 bases and at J to 4 bases, leaving 20 bases not matched to a gene. The CDR3 is 20 residues long. The CDR3: CASSRPQLRDRGRSSYGYTF. In DNA, the CDR3 is TGTGCCAGCAGTAGACCACAACTCCGGGACAGGGGGCGCAGTAGCTATGGCTACACCTTC.

This clone was observed a few times. The rearrangement links TRBV28 to TRBJ2-7; D call uncertain. Germline CDR1 reads MDHEN; CDR2 reads SYDVKM. This CDR3 has 14 residues. V lost 5 bases, J lost 0 bases, and 11 bases lay in between. The CDR3 nucleotides read TGTGCCAGCAGTCGAGAACCGCCCTCCTACGAGCAGTACTTC. Residues: CASSREPPSYEQYF.

The V gene is TRBV23-1, the J gene TRBJ1-5; the match to TRBD1 covers 7 bases. TRBV23-1 is marked as an open reading frame, function uncertain. The CDR3 runs 17 residues. V gave up 4 bases and J gave up 7 bases; unmatched junction bases: 16. CDR3 region: CASSPAGRGAPGQPQHF. The CDR3 coding sequence is TGCGCCAGCAGTCCAGCGGGCAGGGGGGCACCGGGACAGCCCCAGCATTTT.

The chain couples TRBV7-9 to TRBJ2-4; TRBD2 might be the D (6 bases). Per the germline V gene, CDR1 is SEHNR and CDR2 is FQNEAQ (reference sequence). There are 15 residues in the CDR3. V was clipped by 5 bases and J by 4 bases, with 15 bases between them. CDR3: CASSQASGTKNIQYF. The DNA of the CDR3 is TGTGCCAGCAGCCAAGCCTCCGGGACTAAAAACATTCAGTACTTC.

This chain connects TRBV19 to TRBJ1-2; unclear D gene. Germline lookup yields CDR1 LNHDA and CDR2 SQIVND (reference sequence). The CDR3 loop spans 13 amino acids. V lost 7 bases, J lost 7 bases, and 16 bases lay in between. Here the CDR3 reads CASTPVEAGGYTF. CDR3 sequence (DNA): TGTGCCAGTACCCCCGTGGAGGCTGGTGGCTACACCTTC.

This clone appeared a single time. V gene TRBV6-5 combines with J gene TRBJ1-6, with a possible D match to TRBD1 (5 bases). The CDR3 covers 14 residues. Germline CDR1 reads MNHEY; CDR2 reads SVGAGI. The V gene lost 6 bases and the J gene lost 8 bases, with 14 bases spanning the gap. Written as DNA, the CDR3 is TGTGCCAGCAGCAGGGAACAAGTATATTCACCCCTCCACTTT. As protein: CASSREQVYSPLHF.

The chain couples TRBV28 to TRBJ1-5, with 10 nucleotides matching TRBD1. Unmatched junction bases numbered 6, after V lost 10 bases and J lost 6 bases. The CDR3 length is 13 residues. Germline V lookup: CDR1 MDHEN, CDR2 SYDVKM. This chain's CDR3 is CAIRDRGIQPQHF. CDR3 nucleotide sequence: TGTGCCATCAGGGACAGGGGAATTCAGCCCCAGCATTTT.

CDR3 coding DNA: TGTGCCAGCAGTCCGCCCCACGCCGGTTTCGAGCAGTACTTC. As protein: CASSPPHAGFEQYF. The chain has TRBV6-8 and TRBJ2-7; no firm D call. Trimming removed 5 bases at V and 6 bases at J, with 17 bases between. CDR1 MNHGY and CDR2 SAAAGT come from the germline V gene. The CDR3 loop spans 14 amino acids.

The J gene is TRBJ2-1, the V gene TRBV10-3, with a weak D call TRBD1 (6 bases). The V end was cut by 6 bases, the J end by 5 bases, with 14 bases between. The germline gives CDR1 ENHRY, CDR2 SYGVKD. This CDR3 has 14 residues. In nucleotides, the CDR3 is TGTGCCATCAGGGAAGAGGGGGAGAACAATGAGCAGTTCTTC. Translated: CAIREEGENNEQFF.

The V and J genes are TRBV4-2 and TRBJ2-7, with 9 bases fitting TRBD1. V lost 3 bases, J lost 3 bases, and 6 bases stayed unmatched. In germline, CDR1 is LGHNA, CDR2 YNFKEQ. CDR3 length: 15 residues. The CDR3 region is CASSQAGQGIYEQYF. CDR3 DNA: TGTGCCAGCAGCCAGGCGGGACAGGGAATCTACGAGCAGTACTTC.

The CDR3 DNA follows: TGTGCCAGCAGTGAAGGAACGTGGGGACAGGGGACGAGAAGTCAGCCCCAGCATTTT. This sequence encodes CASSEGTWGQGTRSQPQHF. This chain connects TRBV6-1 to TRBJ1-5, with TRBD1 matching over 10 bases. V shed 1 base, J shed 6 bases, and the junction held 15 bases outside the gene matches. The CDR3 covers 19 residues. The germline gives CDR1 MNHNS, CDR2 SASEGT.

V is TRBV6-5 and J is TRBJ2-3; 8 positions agree with TRBD1. CDR3 length: 14 amino acids. Germline values: CDR1 MNHEY, CDR2 SVGAGI. V lost 6 bases, J lost 4 bases, and 6 bases stayed unmatched. CDR3 in DNA: TGTGCCAGCAGGGCAGGGGGCATGCCAGATACGCAGTATTTT. Translation: CASRAGGMPDTQYF.

As concerns this clone: One end of the junction varies from germline; a read error may be responsible. This CDR3 is also generated by other DNA sequences in the sample. The J gene is TRBJ1-3, the V gene TRBV5-4, with a possible D match to TRBD1 (6 bases). The CDR3 length is 17 residues. Germline values: CDR1 SGHNT, CDR2 YYREEE (reference sequence). The CDR3 sequence is CASSLSYSGVAGNTIYF. The DNA for the CDR3 is TGTGCCAGCAGCTTGAGCTACTCAGGGGTCGCTGGAAACACTATATATTTT.

The chain recombines TRBV4-3 with TRBJ1-1, with D unclear. Germline CDR1 is LGHNA and CDR2 is YSLEER. V gave up 1 base and J gave up 4 bases, with 10 bases separating them. The CDR3 extends over 14 amino acids. CDR3 amino acids: CASSQVRGSTEAFF. Written as DNA, the CDR3 is TGCGCCAGCAGCCAAGTGAGAGGATCCACTGAAGCTTTCTTT.

This chain connects TRBV4-2 to TRBJ1-5, with D possibly TRBD1 on 5 matching bases. Germline-derived CDR1 and CDR2 are LGHNA and YNFKEQ. This CDR3 is built from 15 residues. V lost 0 bases and J 4 bases, leaving 10 bases between the germline ends. DNA of the CDR3: TGTGCCAGCAGCCAAGATCTTGCAGGGAATCAGCCCCAGCATTTT. Protein: CASSQDLAGNQPQHF.